A selection of T cell receptor beta chains follows, all from one sample in a study of T cells in Graves' hyperthyroidism and ophthalmopathy. TCRdb re-derived calls from the multiplex PCR reads in MiXCR, one entry per CDR3 protein. Of approximately 610,000 distinct CDR3 sequences in the sample, about 15% were seen once. What was sequenced was blood. These receptors came from a woman aged 40 to 50 with Graves' ophthalmopathy. Both conserved end residues are part of each CDR3. Each record gives: V gene, D gene, J gene, CDR3 length, clone size, CDR3 DNA, CDR3 protein. The D gene is left open where the match is weak. Some rows mark clone size as missing; the rest say once, few, many or name a class of expanded clone.

>TRBV15|NA|TRBJ1-1|15|many
TGTGCCACCAGCAGAAACAGGGCGGTGAACACTGAAGCTTTCTTT
CATSRNRAVNTEAFF
>TRBV12-3/TRBV12-4|NA|TRBJ2-7|18|few
TGTGCCAGCAGTTTGTGGGGACAACGGGCGCGCACAAACTACGAGCAGTACTTC
CASSLWGQRARTNYEQYF
>TRBV6-1|TRBD1|TRBJ2-5|14|many
TGTGCCAGCACGGCGGACAGGGCGATTGAGACCCAGTACTTC
CASTADRAIETQYF
>TRBV27|TRBD1|TRBJ1-1|16|NA
TGTGCCAGCAGTTCCTTGTGGGGACAGGTGAACACTGAAGCTTTCTTT
CASSSLWGQVNTEAFF
>TRBV9|TRBD2|TRBJ2-4|13|NA
TGTGCCAGCAGCGTAGGACGGGGGGACATTCAGTACTTC
CASSVGRGDIQYF
>TRBV15|NA|TRBJ2-7|13|many
TGTGCCACCAGCAGAGGGACAGCCCACGAGCAGTACTTC
CATSRGTAHEQYF
>TRBV18|NA|TRBJ2-3|13|NA
TGTGCCAGCTCACCACCGTTCCCAGATACGCAGTATTTT
CASSPPFPDTQYF
>TRBV4-1|TRBD2|TRBJ2-2|15|many
TGCGCCAGCAGCCACCCCGGGGGGGTCAAGGGGGAGCTGTTTTTT
CASSHPGGVKGELFF
>TRBV28|TRBD1|TRBJ2-7|15|once
TGTGCCAGCAGTTCTGACGGATTCAGGGGGTACGAGCAGTACTTC
CASSSDGFRGYEQYF
>TRBV6-2/TRBV6-3|NA|TRBJ2-5|18|many
TGTGCCAGCAGTTACACCCTGCCTCGGGGGAGTGAGGAAGAGACCCAGTACTTC
CASSYTLPRGSEEETQYF
>TRBV7-8|TRBD1|TRBJ2-5|13|once
TGTGCCAGCAGCCCAACAGGGGCTGCGACCCAGTACTTC
CASSPTGAATQYF
>TRBV24-1|TRBD2|TRBJ2-5|14|NA
TGTGCCACCAGTGGGGGACTAGCGGGGGAGACCCAGTACTTC
CATSGGLAGETQYF
>TRBV11-3|TRBD2|TRBJ2-5|17|many
TGTGCCAGCAGCTTAGTGCTTCTAGCGGGGGATCAAGAGACCCAGTACTTC
CASSLVLLAGDQETQYF
>TRBV12-5|NA|TRBJ2-7|15|many
TGTGCTAGTGGTTTGATGCCGTTTGGTGGTAACGAGCAGTACTTC
CASGLMPFGGNEQYF
>TRBV6-1|NA|TRBJ2-7|12|many
TGTGCCAGCAGTGAAATCCCCTACGAGCAGTACTTC
CASSEIPYEQYF
>TRBV27|NA|TRBJ2-4|15|many
TGTGCCAGCAGTTTTGGGGGGCTAGCCAAAAACATTCAGTACTTC
CASSFGGLAKNIQYF
>TRBV30|NA|TRBJ1-5|13|few
TGTGCCTGGAGAGCGGGGGCTCGGCAGCCCCAGCATTTT
CAWRAGARQPQHF
>TRBV30|NA|TRBJ1-1|12|many
TGTGCCTGGAGCCGGACGGGGGCTGAAGCTTTCTTT
CAWSRTGAEAFF
>TRBV12-3/TRBV12-4|NA|TRBJ1-1|13|many
TGTGCCAGCAGAAAGGACAGAAACACTGAAGCTTTCTTT
CASRKDRNTEAFF
>TRBV28|NA|TRBJ2-6|17|few
TGTGCCAGCAGTACGGGACTTCTCAGCTCTGGGGCCAACGTCCTGACTTTC
CASSTGLLSSGANVLTF
>TRBV4-1|NA|TRBJ1-5|14|NA
TGCGCCAGCAGCGTCCGGGACGACAATCAGCCCCAGCATTTT
CASSVRDDNQPQHF
>TRBV27|NA|TRBJ1-1|15|many
TGTGCCAGCAGTTTATCACGGGGATTGAACACTGAAGCTTTCTTT
CASSLSRGLNTEAFF
>TRBV18|NA|TRBJ2-5|14|many
TGTGCCAGCTCACCCAGGGACAACCAAGAGACCCAGTACTTC
CASSPRDNQETQYF
>TRBV11-1|TRBD1|TRBJ1-1|18|many
TGTGCCAGCAGTTTCGAAAGTCACAGGGGGGCTTTGAACACTGAAGCTTTCTTT
CASSFESHRGALNTEAFF
>TRBV6-5|TRBD1|TRBJ2-7|18|many
TGTGCCAGCAGTTACTCAGGACAGGACGGAAAACACTCCTACGAGCAGTACTTC
CASSYSGQDGKHSYEQYF
>TRBV7-9|NA|TRBJ2-7|13|NA
TGTGCCAGCAGCCTACTTATGGGGGACGAGCAGTACTTC
CASSLLMGDEQYF
>TRBV30|NA|TRBJ1-1|13|NA
TGTGCCTGGAGTGTGAACGCGAACACTGAAGCTTTCTTT
CAWSVNANTEAFF
>TRBV7-6|TRBD2|TRBJ2-7|15|NA
TGTGCCAGCAGGAGAGGGACTAGTAGTGCCTACGAGCAGTACTTC
CASRRGTSSAYEQYF
>TRBV7-6|NA|TRBJ2-7|12|many
TGTGCCAGCAGGGGTCCCAGTTCCGAGCAGTACTTC
CASRGPSSEQYF
>TRBV12-3/TRBV12-4|NA|TRBJ1-1|15|many
TGTGCCAGCAGTCCACGAGGGGGGGTAGGCACTGAAGCTTTCTTT
CASSPRGGVGTEAFF
>TRBV11-2|TRBD2|TRBJ2-5|17|many
TGTGCCAGCAGCTTACTCGCGGGAGGGTTCATTCAAGAGACCCAGTACTTC
CASSLLAGGFIQETQYF
>TRBV6-5|NA|TRBJ2-5|15|NA
TGTGCCAGCAGTTACTCGGAAGACCGCCAAGAGACCCAGTACTTC
CASSYSEDRQETQYF
>TRBV6-1|NA|TRBJ1-2|15|NA
TGTGCCAGCAGGGCGGGACGAATTGGAAACTATGGCTACACCTTC
CASRAGRIGNYGYTF
>TRBV30|TRBD1|TRBJ1-1|15|many
TGTGCCTGGAGTGAAGGGGCCCCCGGGACAGCTGAAGCTTTCTTT
CAWSEGAPGTAEAFF
>TRBV2|NA|TRBJ1-2|15|many
TGTGCCAGCCCCCGGCGGTCAGAGCTTAACTATGGCTACACCTTC
CASPRRSELNYGYTF
>TRBV19|NA|TRBJ1-1|15|many
TGTGCCAGTACCACCCGAGCCAGGGGAAGGACTGAAGCTTTCTTT
CASTTRARGRTEAFF
>TRBV6-1|NA|TRBJ1-2|14|many
TGTGCCAGCAGTAGGGACTTCGCGGACTATGGCTACACCTTC
CASSRDFADYGYTF
>TRBV20-1|NA|TRBJ2-7|15|many
TGCAGTGCTAGAGAGGGCGGACTGAGCTCCTACGAGCAGTACTTC
CSAREGGLSSYEQYF
>TRBV12-3/TRBV12-4|NA|TRBJ2-5|14|NA
TGTGCCAGCAGTTTATTACTAGTCCTAGAGACCCAGTACTTC
CASSLLLVLETQYF
>TRBV12-3/TRBV12-4|NA|TRBJ1-1|13|NA
TGTGCCAGCAGCTCGCGAGCGGGCACTGAAGCTTTCTTT
CASSSRAGTEAFF